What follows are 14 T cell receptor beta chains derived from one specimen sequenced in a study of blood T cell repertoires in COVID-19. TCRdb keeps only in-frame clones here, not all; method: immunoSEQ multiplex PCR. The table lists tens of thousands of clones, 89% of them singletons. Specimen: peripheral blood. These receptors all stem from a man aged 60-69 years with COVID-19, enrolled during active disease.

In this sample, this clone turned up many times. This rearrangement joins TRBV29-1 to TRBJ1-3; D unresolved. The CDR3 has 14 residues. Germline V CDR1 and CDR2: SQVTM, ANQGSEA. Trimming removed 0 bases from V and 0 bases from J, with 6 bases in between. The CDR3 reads CSVEDNVSGNTIYF. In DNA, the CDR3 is TGCAGCGTTGAAGATAATGTCTCTGGAAACACCATATATTTT.

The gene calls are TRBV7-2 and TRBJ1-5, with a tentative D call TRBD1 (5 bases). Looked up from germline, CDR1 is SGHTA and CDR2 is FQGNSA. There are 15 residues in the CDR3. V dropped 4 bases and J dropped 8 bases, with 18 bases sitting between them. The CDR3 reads CASSSSPGWGEPQHF. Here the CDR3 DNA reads TGTGCCAGCAGCTCGAGTCCGGGGTGGGGGGAGCCCCAGCATTTT.

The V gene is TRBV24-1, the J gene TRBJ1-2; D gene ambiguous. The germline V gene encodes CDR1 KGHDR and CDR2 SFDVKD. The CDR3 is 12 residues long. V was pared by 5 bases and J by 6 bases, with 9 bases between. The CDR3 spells CATSGAVDGYTF. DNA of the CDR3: TGTGCCACCAGTGGCGCTGTGGATGGCTACACCTTC.

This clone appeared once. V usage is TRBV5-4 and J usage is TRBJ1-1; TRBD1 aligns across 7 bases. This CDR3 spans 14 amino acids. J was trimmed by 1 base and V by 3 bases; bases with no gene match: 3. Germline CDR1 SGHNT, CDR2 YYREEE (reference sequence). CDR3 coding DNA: TGTGCCAGCAGCTACGACAGGGAGAACACTGAAGCTTTCTTT. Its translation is CASSYDRENTEAFF.

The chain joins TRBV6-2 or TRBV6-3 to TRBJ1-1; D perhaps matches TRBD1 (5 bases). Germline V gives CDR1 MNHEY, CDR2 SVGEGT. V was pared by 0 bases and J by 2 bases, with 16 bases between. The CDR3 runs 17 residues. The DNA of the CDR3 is TGTGCCAGCAGTTACTCGAGTCAGGGCCTTGAAAACACTGAAGCTTTCTTT. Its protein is CASSYSSQGLENTEAFF.

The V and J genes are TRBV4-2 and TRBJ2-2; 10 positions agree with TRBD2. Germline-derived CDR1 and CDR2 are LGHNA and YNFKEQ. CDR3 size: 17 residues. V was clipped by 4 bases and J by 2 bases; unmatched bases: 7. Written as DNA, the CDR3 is TGTGCCAGCAGCCCGGTCGGACTAGCGGAAAACACCGGGGAGCTGTTTTTT. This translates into CASSPVGLAENTGELFF.

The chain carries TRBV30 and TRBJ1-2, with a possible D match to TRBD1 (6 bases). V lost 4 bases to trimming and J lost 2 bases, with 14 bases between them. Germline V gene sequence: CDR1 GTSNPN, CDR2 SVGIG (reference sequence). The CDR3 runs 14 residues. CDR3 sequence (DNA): TGTGCCTGGACGGGGCGGACAGCCAACTATGGCTACACCTTC. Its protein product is CAWTGRTANYGYTF.

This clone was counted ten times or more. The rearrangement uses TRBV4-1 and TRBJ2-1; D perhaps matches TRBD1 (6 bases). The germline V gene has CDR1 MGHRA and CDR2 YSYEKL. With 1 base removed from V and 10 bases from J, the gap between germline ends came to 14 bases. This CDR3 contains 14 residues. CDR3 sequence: CASSQAPGQMEQFF. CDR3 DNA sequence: TGCGCCAGCAGCCAAGCCCCGGGACAAATGGAGCAGTTCTTC.

The CDR3 loop reads CSVEDFRGNEKLFF. The CDR3 nucleotides read TGCAGCGTTGAAGATTTCAGGGGAAATGAAAAACTGTTTTTT. The chain combines TRBV29-1 with TRBJ1-4, with TRBD1 as a possible D gene (6 bases). The CDR3 is 14 amino acids. Per the germline V gene, CDR1 is SQVTM and CDR2 is ANQGSEA. Trimming left V 0 bases short and J 5 bases short, with 10 bases between.

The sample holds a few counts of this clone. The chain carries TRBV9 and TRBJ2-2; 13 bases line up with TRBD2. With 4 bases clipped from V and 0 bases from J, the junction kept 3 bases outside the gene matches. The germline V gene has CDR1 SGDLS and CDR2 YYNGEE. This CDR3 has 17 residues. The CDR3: CASSSGTSGTNTGELFF. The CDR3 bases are TGTGCCAGCAGCTCAGGGACTAGCGGGACGAACACCGGGGAGCTGTTTTTT. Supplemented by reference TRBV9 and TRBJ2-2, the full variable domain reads DSGVTQTPKHLITATGQRVTLRCSPRSGDLSVYWYQQSLDQGLQFLIQYYNGEERAKGNILERFSAQQFPDLHSELNLSSLELGDSALYFCASSSGTSGTNTGELFFGEGSRLTVL.

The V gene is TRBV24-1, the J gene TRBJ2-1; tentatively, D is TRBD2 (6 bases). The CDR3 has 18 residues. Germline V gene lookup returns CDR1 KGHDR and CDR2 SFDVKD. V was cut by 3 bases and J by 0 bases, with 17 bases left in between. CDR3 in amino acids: CATSDKHGDWSSYNEQFF. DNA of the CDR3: TGTGCCACCAGTGATAAGCACGGGGACTGGAGCTCCTACAATGAGCAGTTCTTC.

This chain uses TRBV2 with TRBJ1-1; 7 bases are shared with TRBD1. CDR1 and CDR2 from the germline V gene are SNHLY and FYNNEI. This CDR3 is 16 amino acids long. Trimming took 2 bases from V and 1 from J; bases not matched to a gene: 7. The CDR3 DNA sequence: TGTGCCAGCAGTGAAACTCGGACAGGAAAGAACACTGAAGCTTTCTTT. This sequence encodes CASSETRTGKNTEAFF.

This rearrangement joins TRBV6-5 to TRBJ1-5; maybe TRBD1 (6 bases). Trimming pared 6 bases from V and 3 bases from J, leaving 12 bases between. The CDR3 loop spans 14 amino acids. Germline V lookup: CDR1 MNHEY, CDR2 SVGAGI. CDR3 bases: TGTGCCAGCAGCTGGACAGCTCTCAATCAGCCCCAGCATTTT. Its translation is CASSWTALNQPQHF.

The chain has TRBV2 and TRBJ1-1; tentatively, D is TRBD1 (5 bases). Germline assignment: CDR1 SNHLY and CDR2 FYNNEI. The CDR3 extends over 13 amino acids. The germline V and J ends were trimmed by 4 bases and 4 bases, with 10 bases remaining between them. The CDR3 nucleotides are TGTGCCAGCAGTGGGGAGGGGAGCACTGAAGCTTTCTTT. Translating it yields CASSGEGSTEAFF.